The subject of this entry is one T cell receptor beta chain. The V end was cut by 7 bases, the J end by 6 bases, with 21 bases between. The CDR3 totals 15 residues. The germline CDR1 and CDR2 sequences are MNHEY and SVGAGI. The data belong to a study of blood T cell repertoires in COVID-19. Study-wide background: Samples came from the United States, Italy and Spain, spanning acute and convalescent COVID-19. Sources were T cells, B-cell-depleted T cells, or PBMCs; the material itself was cDNA or gDNA.

Authors' methods: Estimation of nucleated cell counts was performed using reference gene primer amplification. Only in-frame clones appear in the TCRdb table, and some are missing; sequencing was by immunoSEQ multiplex PCR. Clonal size and the V and J genes are those of that table, whereas D and trimming came from the DNA. The sample lists more than 75,000 clones; around 88% were seen once. The TCR was taken from a woman in her 70s with acute or convalescent COVID-19. The sample was peripheral blood. The chain couples TRBV6-5 to TRBJ1-2; D is ambiguous. In DNA, the CDR3 is TGTGCCAGCACCAGCGACGGCTATAATAAGAATGGCTACACCTTC. This sequence encodes CASTSDGYNKNGYTF.